This entry features one T cell receptor (beta chain) sequence. Its antigen remains unknown. The sample originates from a study of cytomegalovirus exposure and HLA in healthy donors. Study as a whole: Samples from HLA-typed donors yielded 65 million to 85 million unique TCRs in an early data release.

Researchers ran the PCR with 60 Vbeta and 13 Jbeta primers. The protocol was immunoSEQ multiplex PCR, while the TCRdb copy is restricted to in-frame clones and leaves out a portion. The sample records 180,000 or so clones, 60% to 80% being singletons. The CDR3 consists of 12 residues. V lost 5 bases, J lost 2 bases, and 7 bases lay in between. CDR1 and CDR2 from the germline V gene are LNHDA and SQIVND (reference sequence). General observations from the study: Further analysis, carried out later, found HLA-associated TCR beta chains more clonally expanded than equally common other chains. Productive rates of about 87% or about 30% were seen for most TCR beta V segments in an earlier analysis. After further analysis at a later stage, under 20,000 TCR beta sequences were associated with HLA alleles at 0.05 false discovery rate.

This TCR was sampled from a female donor in good health and CMV-seronegative. Sequenced input: PBMCs. This rearrangement joins TRBV19 to TRBJ2-7; D not certain. The CDR3 nucleotides are TGTGCCAGTAGTGCTGACACCTACGAGCAGTACTTC. This sequence encodes CASSADTYEQYF.